These 14 T cell receptor beta chains share one sample of origin, sequenced in a study of regulatory T cells in long-lasting Graves disease. iRepertoire HTBI primers and Arm-PCR of CDR3 regions built TCR beta libraries. TCRdb processed the multiplex PCR reads anew with MiXCR; each CDR3 protein has one entry. The sample carries 500,000 or so distinct CDR3 sequences, around 15% recorded once. Described time point: newly diagnosed GD, antithyroid drugs for less than 3 months. Extracted PBMC RNA gave rise to the TCR library. These data were also reused for a study on T cells in Graves' hyperthyroidism and ophthalmopathy.

Sequenced here: peripheral blood mononuclear cells (PBMCs), sampled at new diagnosis, from a patient treated with antithyroid drugs. These receptors were collected from a man aged 40-50 years with Graves disease.

This clonotype was observed a few times. J is TRBJ2-4 and V is TRBV5-1, with D maybe TRBD2 (5 bases). The V and J ends lost 0 bases and 6 bases respectively, with 16 bases between them. This CDR3 is 16 amino acids long. Germline V gene lookup returns CDR1 SGHRS and CDR2 YFSETQ. The CDR3 bases are TGCGCCAGCAGCTTGGGGACGGGCCCCGAGGGAAACATTCAGTACTTC. Amino acid sequence: CASSLGTGPEGNIQYF. Looking up the rest from reference TRBV5-1 and TRBJ2-4 gives the full variable domain: KAGVTQTPRYLIKTRGQQVTLSCSPISGHRSVSWYQQTPGQGLQFLFEYFSETQRNKGNFPGRFSGRQFSNSRSEMNVSTLELGDSALYLCASSLGTGPEGNIQYFGAGTRLSVL.

Remarks on this clonotype: This may come from a read error, since a much larger clone is one base off. The chain carries TRBV12-3 or TRBV12-4 and TRBJ2-3; 9 bases map to TRBD1. The length of the CDR3 is 14 residues. CDR3 sequence reads: CANSSPRDRVTQYF. The DNA for the CDR3 is TGTGCCAACAGTTCCCCCCGGGACAGGGTTACGCAGTATTTT.

This clonotype was observed at least ten times. J is TRBJ2-2 and V is TRBV30, with TRBD2 identical over 8 bases. Germline V gives CDR1 GTSNPN, CDR2 SVGIG (reference sequence). Losses at the gene ends were 4 bases for V and 5 bases for J; bases not matched to a gene: 6. CDR3 length equals 14 residues. The CDR3 reads CAWMRGALTGELFF. In DNA, the CDR3 is TGTGCCTGGATGCGGGGGGCGCTTACCGGGGAGCTGTTTTTT. Drawing the rest from reference TRBV30 and TRBJ2-2, the complete variable domain is SQTIHQWPATLVQPVGSPLSLECTVEGTSNPNLYWYRQAAGRGLQLLFYSVGIGQISSEVPQNLSASRPQDRQFILSSKKLLLSDSGFYLCAWMRGALTGELFFGEGSRLTVL.

This clonotype was counted many times. The chain joins TRBV28 to TRBJ2-7, with D unresolved. The CDR3 sequence is 11 residues long. The V gene's germline CDR1 is MDHEN and CDR2 SYDVKM. Trimming removed 6 bases at V and 3 bases at J, with 6 bases between. This CDR3 is CASRTDYEQYF. The CDR3 bases are TGTGCCAGCAGAACGGACTACGAGCAGTACTTC.

This clonotype was seen only a few times. This sequence joins TRBV7-9 and TRBJ2-2, with 9 bases aligning to TRBD2. The CDR3 has 16 residues. The ends lost 5 bases at V and 0 bases at J; junction bases unmatched: 4. Germline V gene data show CDR1 as SEHNR and CDR2 as FQNEAQ (reference sequence). The CDR3 sequence is CASSAPSGTNTGELFF. CDR3 DNA: TGTGCCAGCAGCGCCCCTAGCGGGACGAACACCGGGGAGCTGTTTTTT.

There are a few counts of this clonotype. J is TRBJ2-7 and V is TRBV9; no definite D call. Trimming stripped 3 bases from V and 0 bases from J, with 7 bases between. Germline-derived CDR1 and CDR2 are SGDLS and YYNGEE. The CDR3 loop spans 13 amino acids. The CDR3 protein is CASSEQNSYEQYF. The DNA for the CDR3 is TGTGCCAGCAGCGAGCAGAACTCCTACGAGCAGTACTTC.

This clonotype was observed many times. The chain carries TRBV5-1 and TRBJ2-1, with 8 bases identical to TRBD2. CDR3 length equals 18 residues. From germline, CDR1 is SGHRS and CDR2 YFSETQ. V was pared by 3 bases and J by 0 bases, with 11 bases of the junction left unmatched. CDR3 nucleotides: TGCGCCAGCAGCTCGCCGGCTGCGGGAGGAAGCTCCTACAATGAGCAGTTCTTC. This gives the protein CASSSPAAGGSSYNEQFF.

J is TRBJ2-1 and V is TRBV7-9; TRBD2 agrees at 7 bases. Germline CDR1 and CDR2: SEHNR and FQNEAQ (reference sequence). This CDR3 has 14 amino acids. J lost 6 bases, V lost 5 bases, and 7 bases had no gene match. CDR3 nucleotide sequence: TGTGCCAGCAGCACCTCGGGGGGTGTCAATGAGCAGTTCTTC. It codes for CASSTSGGVNEQFF.

This clonotype was detected many times. The chain combines TRBV6-5 with TRBJ2-1; D remains unclear. CDR1 and CDR2 (germline): MNHEY, SVGAGI. The length of the CDR3 is 12 residues. The ends were cut back, 4 bases at V and 10 bases at J, with 11 bases in the middle. CDR3 sequence reads: CASSSGPYEQFF. The CDR3 nucleotides read TGTGCCAGCAGTTCCGGACCCTACGAGCAGTTCTTC.

This clonotype occurred many times. This chain links TRBV11-2 with TRBJ2-7, with D perhaps TRBD1 (7 bases). The CDR3 has 17 amino acids. V dropped 0 bases and J dropped 1 base, with 16 bases sitting between them. The germline CDR1 and CDR2 sequences are SGHAT and FQNNGV. CDR3: CASSLDERRGPSYEQYF. CDR3 DNA: TGTGCCAGCAGCTTAGATGAGCGGAGGGGGCCGTCCTACGAGCAGTACTTC.

The table lists this clonotype with many counts. The chain uses TRBV7-9 and TRBJ2-7, with 7 bases that match TRBD2. This CDR3 contains 18 residues. Trimming cost V 4 bases and J 1 base; bases outside gene matches: 16. The germline CDR1 and CDR2 sequences are SEHNR and FQNEAQ (reference sequence). This CDR3 reads CASSYSAGLSVGSYEQYF. The CDR3 DNA follows: TGTGCCAGCAGCTATTCAGCGGGACTATCGGTCGGGTCCTACGAGCAGTACTTC.

This clonotype was counted ten times or more. The chain's CDR3 is CASSPPGRAYYEQYF. The CDR3 DNA sequence: TGTGCCAGCTCACCTCCTGGGAGGGCGTACTACGAGCAGTACTTC. V gene TRBV18 combines with J gene TRBJ2-7, with 7 bases fitting TRBD2. Germline CDR1 KGHSH, CDR2 LQKENI. The CDR3 length is 15 residues. V lost 3 bases, J lost 3 bases, and 8 bases stayed unmatched.

Comment on this clonotype: This may stem from a read error, because a much larger clone lies one nucleotide away. The chain uses TRBV11-2 and TRBJ2-3, with a tentative D call TRBD1 (6 bases). Looked up from germline, CDR1 is SGHAT and CDR2 is FQNNGV. V lost 4 bases, J lost 5 bases, and 13 bases lay in between. This CDR3 contains 14 residues. The CDR3 bases are TGTGCCAGCAGCTCTCGACAGGTACAAGATACGCAGTATTTT. It translates to CASSSRQVQDTQYF.

This clonotype was seen at least ten times. V is TRBV12-3 or TRBV12-4 and J is TRBJ2-1, with 7 bases identical to TRBD2. The J segment lost 3 bases and the V segment lost 7 bases, leaving 12 bases of the junction unmatched. CDR3 length equals 16 residues. The CDR3 reads CASNRGSGLFYNEQFF. The CDR3 DNA follows: TGTGCCAGCAACCGGGGTAGCGGGCTGTTCTACAATGAGCAGTTCTTC.